This TCR beta chain came from a study of PD-L1 blockade in urothelial cancer. Study-wide context: Peripheral blood specimens exhibited a median yield of about 140,000 T cells.

Added to each PCR by spiking were synthetic TCR analog templates. TCRdb's copy holds only in-frame clones and misses some; the assay was immunoSEQ multiplex PCR. Among roughly 56,000 clones listed, about 86% were seen once. Overall study findings and caveats: In blood sampled pretreatment, TCR clonality below the median predicted better survival.

The CDR3 spans 15 residues. CDR1 is SGHNT and CDR2 is YYREEE in the germline V gene (reference sequence). The V end was cut by 4 bases, the J end by 1 base, with 14 bases between. Time point described: pretreatment peripheral blood. All patients handed over anywhere from 1 to 8 samples, pretreatment and on-treatment. Details on this clone: Antigen: not known.

V and J are TRBV5-4 and TRBJ1-1; D gene ambiguous. The sequence derives from a man aged 55 to 70 with urothelial cancer. Sample: PBMCs, taken around atezolizumab (anti-PD-L1) treatment. Here the CDR3 DNA reads TGTGCCAGCAGCCAACGGACGGGGTCGAACACTGAAGCTTTCTTT. It translates to CASSQRTGSNTEAFF.